One and the same sample provided the 14 T cell receptor beta chains below, sequenced in a study of human CD8 memory T cell subsets. Construction of TCR beta libraries was accomplished by means of UMI-labeled 5' RACE. TCRdb reanalyzed the 5' RACE reads and collapses them to one entry per CDR3 protein, without DNA. Recorded here are roughly 5,000 distinct CDR3 sequences; the top ten clones represent around 39%. The sequenced material came from CD8+ effector memory T cells (TEM) sorted from PBMCs. Subset noted: effector memory CD8 T cells, CCR7- CD45RO+ CD95+. The origin of the receptors is a human donor in good health.

The chain links TRBV27 to TRBJ2-3; without DNA, the TCRdb call of TRBD2 cannot be checked. The CDR3 consists of 14 residues. The germline gives CDR1 MNHEY, CDR2 SMNVEV (reference sequence). The CDR3 reads CASSTGLVTDTQYF.

The chain links TRBV2 to TRBJ2-1; TCRdb picks TRBD2, but there is no DNA to check that call. The V gene's germline CDR1 is SNHLY and CDR2 FYNNEI. The CDR3 length is 19 residues. The CDR3 reads CASSDTSGGAYLAYNEQFF.

This CDR3 is CASSLGRNQETQYF. The chain is built from TRBV7-8 and TRBJ2-5. The CDR3 is 14 amino acids. Per the germline V gene, CDR1 is SGHVS and CDR2 is FQNEAQ.

V is TRBV28 and J is TRBJ2-6. Germline V CDR1 and CDR2: MDHEN, SYDVKM. The CDR3 is 16 residues long. The CDR3 loop is CASSLWGSSGANVLTF.

The chain recombines TRBV13 with TRBJ2-5; TCRdb's D call, TRBD1, is unchecked because there is no DNA. The CDR3 consists of 14 residues. Germline V gene sequence: CDR1 PRHDT, CDR2 FYEKMQ (reference sequence). CDR3 amino acids: CASSQTGFQETQYF.

This chain connects TRBV6-6 to TRBJ2-5; TCRdb returns TRBD2, unconfirmable since there is no DNA. Looked up from germline, CDR1 is MNHNY and CDR2 is SVGAGI (reference sequence). The CDR3 totals 18 residues. The CDR3 sequence is CASRGTSGGDRQRETQYF.

This chain connects TRBV3-1 to TRBJ2-7. This CDR3 has 12 amino acids. Germline CDR1 is LGHDT and CDR2 is YNNKEL (reference sequence). The CDR3 spells CASSQRPYEQYF.

The V and J genes are TRBV14 and TRBJ2-1. Germline values: CDR1 SGHDN, CDR2 FVKESK. The CDR3 totals 15 residues. This chain's CDR3 is CASSQLGGHYNEQFF.

The chain employs TRBV6-6 and TRBJ2-7; the D call of TRBD2 rests on TCRdb alone, since no DNA is present to check it. The CDR3 is 15 residues long. The germline V gene has CDR1 MNHNY and CDR2 SVGAGI (reference sequence). CDR3 protein: CASRILEVQPYEQYF.

CDR3 in amino acids: CASSPRTAQETQYF. The chain combines TRBV9 with TRBJ2-5; no DNA is available, so the TRBD1 call from TCRdb remains unchecked. This CDR3 has 14 amino acids. Per germline, CDR1 SGDLS and CDR2 YYNGEE. The whole variable domain, filled in from reference TRBV9 and TRBJ2-5, reads DSGVTQTPKHLITATGQRVTLRCSPRSGDLSVYWYQQSLDQGLQFLIQYYNGEERAKGNILERFSAQQFPDLHSELNLSSLELGDSALYFCASSPRTAQETQYFGPGTRLLVL.

V usage is TRBV29-1 and J usage is TRBJ2-7. Germline values: CDR1 SQVTM, CDR2 ANQGSEA. The CDR3 is 12 amino acids. The CDR3 sequence is CSVAGEFYEQYF.

V and J are TRBV7-9 and TRBJ1-1. Germline V gives CDR1 SEHNR, CDR2 FQNEAQ (reference sequence). The CDR3 covers 12 residues. The CDR3 loop reads CASSSLDIEAFF.

This sequence joins TRBV29-1 and TRBJ2-7; TCRdb's D gene call, TRBD1, goes unchecked for lack of DNA. CDR3 length equals 16 residues. CDR1 and CDR2 from the germline V gene are SQVTM and ANQGSEA. CDR3 in amino acids: CSVEEDTGTPQHEQYF.

The chain uses TRBV12-3 or TRBV12-4 and TRBJ2-1; with no DNA, the TCRdb D assignment of TRBD1 cannot be verified. There are 15 residues in the CDR3. CDR3 loop: CASTPDRSSYNEQFF.